Below, 30 T cell receptor beta chains from the same sample are listed, as sequenced in a study of blood T cell repertoires in COVID-19. Clones were read by immunoSEQ multiplex PCR, and TCRdb kept only the in-frame ones, dropping some. This table holds 150,000 to 250,000 clones, approximately 86% found once. The sample was PBMCs or T cells enriched from blood (not recorded which). These receptors were taken from a woman aged 30 to 39 who had recovered from COVID-19.

The chain joins TRBV10-3 to TRBJ1-1; 8 nucleotides match TRBD1. With V trimmed by 6 bases and J by 7 bases, 19 bases remained unmatched. The CDR3 extends over 17 amino acids. Germline CDR1 and CDR2: ENHRY and SYGVKD. CDR3 residues: CAIRTIRPGQVDDEAFF. The DNA for the CDR3 is TGTGCCATCAGAACTATTCGACCGGGACAGGTGGATGATGAAGCTTTCTTT.

The chain is built from TRBV27 and TRBJ1-5; TRBD1 is a possible D gene (6 bases). Trimming removed 4 bases at V and 2 bases at J, with 9 bases between. Germline V gene sequence: CDR1 MNHEY, CDR2 SMNVEV (reference sequence). CDR3 length: 14 amino acids. CDR3 DNA: TGTGCCAGCAGTTCAGGGGACGGCAATCAGCCCCAGCATTTT. This sequence encodes CASSSGDGNQPQHF.

The chain carries TRBV19 and TRBJ2-3; TRBD1 agrees at 8 bases. The CDR3 runs 15 residues. The V gene end was trimmed by 4 bases and the J gene end by 3 bases; junction bases not matched to a gene: 6. Germline V CDR1 and CDR2: LNHDA, SQIVND (reference sequence). CDR3 coding DNA: TGTGCCAGTAGTAAAGCAGGGGGCATAACAGATACGCAGTATTTT. Encoded protein: CASSKAGGITDTQYF.

The CDR3 bases are TGTGCCAGCAATGGGCAGCTTCTCAGCTCTGGAAACACCATATATTTT. Translation: CASNGQLLSSGNTIYF. This chain connects TRBV2 to TRBJ1-3; D is uncertain. This CDR3 contains 16 residues. Germline lookup yields CDR1 SNHLY and CDR2 FYNNEI. V dropped 7 bases and J dropped 0 bases, with 16 bases sitting between them.

The chain carries TRBV3-1 (or the pseudogene TRBV3-2) and TRBJ2-7; D possibly corresponds to TRBD2 (7 bases). The CDR3 totals 15 residues. The V end lost 4 bases, the J end lost 6 bases, and 19 bases lay between the germline ends. Germline CDR1 LGHDT, CDR2 YNNKEL (reference sequence). The CDR3 DNA is TGTGCCAGCAGCCCCACCCGGGGGGCTGAAGGCGAGCAGTACTTC. It codes for CASSPTRGAEGEQYF.

The V call is TRBV11-3, the J call TRBJ2-1; 9 bases map to TRBD2. V lost 5 bases to trimming and J lost 7 bases; unmatched junction nucleotides: 6. Looked up from germline, CDR1 is SGHNT and CDR2 is YENEEA. The CDR3 runs to 14 residues. CDR3 sequence (DNA): TGTGCCAGCAGCCCTCGGACTAGCGAGAATGAGCAGTTCTTC. As protein: CASSPRTSENEQFF.

The chain recombines TRBV7-8 with TRBJ1-5; TRBD1 matches 8 bases. The CDR3 loop spans 15 amino acids. V dropped 8 bases and J dropped 0; count of bases not matched to a gene: 6. CDR1 SGHVS and CDR2 FQNEAQ come from the germline V gene. This CDR3 is CASGLRGLSNQPQHF. CDR3 coding DNA: TGTGCCAGCGGCCTCAGGGGGCTTAGCAATCAGCCCCAGCATTTT.

The chain recombines TRBV7-9 with TRBJ2-3, with 11 bases lining up with TRBD2. This CDR3 has 19 amino acids. Germline CDR1 is SEHNR and CDR2 is FQNEAQ (reference sequence). V dropped 5 bases and J dropped 0; count of bases not matched to a gene: 13. For the CDR3, the DNA is TGTGCCAGCAGCCCAACGCCTAGCGGGGGGCCCCCTAGCACAGATACGCAGTATTTT. It translates to CASSPTPSGGPPSTDTQYF.

The chain couples TRBV19 to TRBJ1-2; a possible D gene is TRBD1 (6 bases). The CDR3 length is 16 residues. Between the trimmed V and J ends, which lost 10 bases and 2 bases, there was a span of 23 bases. CDR1 and CDR2 (germline): LNHDA, SQIVND (reference sequence). The CDR3 reads CATPRVRGTPNYGYTF. As DNA, the CDR3 is TGTGCCACCCCTCGGGTCAGGGGAACCCCCAACTATGGCTACACCTTC. Full variable domain (missing parts from reference TRBV19 and TRBJ1-2): DGGITQSPKYLFRKEGQNVTLSCEQNLNHDAMYWYRQDPGQGLRLIYYSQIVNDFQKGDIAEGYSVSREKKESFPLTVTSAQKNPTAFYLCATPRVRGTPNYGYTFGSGTRLTVV.

This sequence joins TRBV10-3 and TRBJ1-1, with D hard to call. The CDR3 has 13 amino acids. Per germline, CDR1 ENHRY and CDR2 SYGVKD. V lost 0 bases, J lost 5 bases, and 7 bases lay in between. The CDR3 loop reads CAISESRATEAFF. DNA of the CDR3: TGTGCCATCAGTGAGTCGCGGGCGACTGAAGCTTTCTTT.

In nucleotides, the CDR3 is TGTGCCAGCAGCCGATCGCGGACGAGAAGGGGTGCCTACGAGCAGTACTTC. Its translation: CASSRSRTRRGAYEQYF. This chain joins TRBV14 and TRBJ2-7, with D tentatively TRBD1 (5 bases). V lost 4 bases, J lost 2 bases, and 21 bases lay in between. This CDR3 contains 17 residues. Germline V gene data show CDR1 as SGHDN and CDR2 as FVKESK.

V and J are TRBV13 and TRBJ2-5, with 11 bases fitting TRBD1. With 5 bases clipped from V and 5 bases from J, the junction kept 13 bases outside the gene matches. CDR1 is PRHDT and CDR2 is FYEKMQ in the germline V gene (reference sequence). The CDR3 has 17 residues. The CDR3, as DNA: TGTGCCAGCAGCGTCGGACAGGGGGCTGTTCGCCGGGAGACCCAGTACTTC. Translated, it gives CASSVGQGAVRRETQYF.

The CDR3: CASSLTSWSYNEQFF. In DNA, the CDR3 is TGTGCCAGCAGTTTAACTAGCTGGTCCTACAATGAGCAGTTCTTC. The gene calls are TRBV27 and TRBJ2-1; tentative D call: TRBD2 (6 bases). There are 15 residues in the CDR3. Trimming cost V 2 bases and J 1 base, with 9 bases left between them. Germline loops: CDR1 MNHEY, CDR2 SMNVEV (reference sequence).

This rearrangement joins TRBV28 to TRBJ1-4, with TRBD1 identical over 9 bases. Germline V lookup: CDR1 MDHEN, CDR2 SYDVKM. This CDR3 is built from 15 residues. The V segment lost 4 bases and the J segment 8 bases; nucleotides outside the gene matches: 8. CDR3 sequence reads: CASSSEDRGGEKLFF. In DNA, the CDR3 is TGTGCCAGCAGTTCGGAGGACAGGGGAGGCGAAAAACTGTTTTTT.

This clone appeared a few times. The chain couples TRBV7-3 to TRBJ2-2; possibly TRBD1 for D (5 bases). CDR1 is SGHTA, CDR2 FQGTGA, per germline. V shed 5 bases and J shed 3 bases, with 19 bases lying between them. This CDR3 comprises 17 residues. The CDR3 protein is CASSLNPGHEDTGELFF. CDR3 in DNA: TGTGCCAGCAGCCTGAACCCAGGACACGAAGACACCGGGGAGCTGTTTTTT.

This clone showed up just once. This chain links TRBV7-2 with TRBJ2-1; D might be TRBD2 (6 bases). CDR3 length: 15 residues. V lost 0 bases, J lost 6 bases, and 12 bases lay in between. The V gene's germline CDR1 is SGHTA and CDR2 FQGNSA. The chain's CDR3 is CASSLAGLLINEQFF. The CDR3 nucleotides are TGTGCCAGCAGCTTAGCGGGACTCTTGATCAATGAGCAGTTCTTC.

The chain employs TRBV7-6 and TRBJ2-3; 8 bases align to TRBD2. CDR1 and CDR2 (germline): SGHVS, FNYEAQ. CDR3 length: 16 amino acids. The V segment lost 3 bases and the J segment 5 bases; nucleotides outside the gene matches: 10. CDR3 DNA sequence: TGTGCCAGCAGCTTTCGACTAGCGCGGGGGAGAGATACGCAGTATTTT. Translation: CASSFRLARGRDTQYF.

The chain combines TRBV11-2 with TRBJ1-6; D not resolved. Germline V gene lookup returns CDR1 SGHAT and CDR2 FQNNGV. Trimming cost V 5 bases and J 0 bases, with 14 bases left between them. The CDR3 extends over 17 amino acids. The CDR3 reads CASSPGLLSSYNSPLHF. The CDR3 DNA follows: TGTGCCAGCAGCCCCGGACTGTTAAGCTCCTATAATTCACCCCTCCACTTT. The full variable domain, rest sourced from reference TRBV11-2 and TRBJ1-6, is EAGVAQSPRYKIIEKRQSVAFWCNPISGHATLYWYQQILGQGPKLLIQFQNNGVVDDSQLPKDRFSAERLKGVDSTLKIQPAKLEDSAVYLCASSPGLLSSYNSPLHFGNGTRLTVT.

V usage is TRBV27 and J usage is TRBJ1-3, with 7 bases aligning to TRBD1. This CDR3 comprises 14 residues. Trimming removed 8 bases from V and 0 bases from J; junction bases left unmatched: 4. Germline V gene lookup returns CDR1 MNHEY and CDR2 SMNVEV (reference sequence). In DNA form, the CDR3 reads TGTGCCAGCGGACGGGACAGCTCTGGAAACACCATATATTTT. Residues: CASGRDSSGNTIYF.

This chain links TRBV9 with TRBJ2-5; D possibly corresponds to TRBD1 (5 bases). Germline assignment: CDR1 SGDLS and CDR2 YYNGEE. The length of the CDR3 is 16 residues. V shed 0 bases and J shed 1 base, with 13 bases lying between them. The CDR3 nucleotides read TGTGCCAGCAGCGTAGCTCAGGGCCCCACCCAAGAGACCCAGTACTTC. Translated, it gives CASSVAQGPTQETQYF.

This clone was picked up one time. The sample carries other DNA sequences with the same CDR3. The V and J genes are TRBV12-3 or TRBV12-4 and TRBJ1-1; D gene uncertain. This CDR3 spans 13 amino acids. V lost 2 bases, J lost 1 base, and 5 bases lay in between. CDR3 loop: CASSLTENTEAFF. DNA for the CDR3: TGTGCCAGCAGTTTAACAGAGAACACTGAAGCTTTCTTT.

This chain links TRBV6-2 or TRBV6-3 with TRBJ2-3; 10 nucleotides agree with TRBD1. This CDR3 is built from 13 residues. CDR1 and CDR2 from the germline V gene are MNHEY and SVGEGT. The V segment lost 5 bases and the J segment 6 bases; nucleotides outside the gene matches: 2. The DNA of the CDR3 is TGTGCCAGCAGTGACAGGGGGCGGGATACGCAGTATTTT. Protein product: CASSDRGRDTQYF.

The chain combines TRBV2 with TRBJ1-1; 7 bases match TRBD1. V lost 4 bases and J lost 6; bases outside the gene matches: 11. The CDR3 extends over 15 amino acids. The germline V gene has CDR1 SNHLY and CDR2 FYNNEI. The CDR3 sequence: CASSVPDRPVAEAFF. CDR3 bases: TGTGCCAGCAGTGTGCCGGACAGGCCGGTTGCTGAAGCTTTCTTT.

This chain joins TRBV2 and TRBJ1-1, with D hard to call. The V and J ends lost 2 bases and 5 bases respectively, with 3 bases between them. The CDR3 is 11 residues long. CDR1 SNHLY and CDR2 FYNNEI come from the germline V gene. The CDR3 spells CASSELTEAFF. The DNA for the CDR3 is TGTGCCAGCAGTGAATTAACTGAAGCTTTCTTT.

J is TRBJ1-2 and V is TRBV7-2, with TRBD1 matching 7 bases. The CDR3 consists of 15 residues. Germline lookup yields CDR1 SGHTA and CDR2 FQGNSA. V dropped 5 bases and J dropped 0; count of bases not matched to a gene: 6. The CDR3 coding sequence is TGTGCCAGCAGCCCCGGGACAGTGACTAACTATGGCTACACCTTC. Encoded protein: CASSPGTVTNYGYTF.

The J gene is TRBJ2-7, the V gene TRBV5-4; 9 bases align to TRBD1. The V gene's germline CDR1 is SGHNT and CDR2 YYREEE (reference sequence). Unmatched junction bases numbered 6, after V lost 0 bases and J lost 2 bases. The CDR3 extends over 16 amino acids. This CDR3 reads CASSLGGTGLTYEQYF. The CDR3 DNA reads as TGTGCCAGCAGCTTGGGCGGGACAGGGCTGACCTACGAGCAGTACTTC. Full variable domain (outside the CDR3, taken from reference TRBV5-4 and TRBJ2-7): ETGVTQSPTHLIKTRGQQVTLRCSSQSGHNTVSWYQQALGQGPQFIFQYYREEENGRGNFPPRFSGLQFPNYSSELNVNALELDDSALYLCASSLGGTGLTYEQYFGPGTRLTVT.

The chain joins TRBV12-3 or TRBV12-4 to TRBJ1-1, with D possibly TRBD1 on 5 matching bases. V lost 7 bases, J lost 11 bases, and 14 bases lay in between. CDR3 length equals 11 residues. Written as DNA, the CDR3 is TGTGCCAGCACCCTCGTGGGGGGGGCTTTCTTT. Amino acids: CASTLVGGAFF.

This chain joins TRBV5-8 and TRBJ1-1; tentative D call: TRBD1 (6 bases). This CDR3 comprises 15 residues. Per the germline V gene, CDR1 is SGHTS and CDR2 is YDEGEE. V lost 3 bases to trimming and J lost 6 bases, with 18 bases between them. This CDR3 is CASSSLGGGSAEAFF. CDR3 in DNA: TGTGCCAGCAGCTCACTCGGGGGGGGCTCGGCTGAAGCTTTCTTT.

This chain connects TRBV7-6 to TRBJ1-1; D gene ambiguous. The V and J ends lost 2 bases and 2 bases respectively, with 12 bases between them. CDR1 is SGHVS, CDR2 FNYEAQ, per germline. This CDR3 is 15 amino acids long. Here the CDR3 reads CASSLLLTGNTEAFF. The DNA of the CDR3 is TGTGCCAGCAGCTTACTTCTGACGGGAAACACTGAAGCTTTCTTT. The complete variable domain, with remaining parts taken from reference TRBV7-6 and TRBJ1-1, reads GAGVSQSPRYKVTKRGQDVALRCDPISGHVSLYWYRQALGQGPEFLTYFNYEAQQDKSGLPNDRFSAERPEGSISTLTIQRTEQRDSAMYRCASSLLLTGNTEAFFGQGTRLTVV.

The V call is TRBV19, the J call TRBJ2-2; no clear D gene. V lost 5 bases to trimming and J lost 7 bases, with 5 bases between them. Germline V gene data show CDR1 as LNHDA and CDR2 as SQIVND (reference sequence). The CDR3 contains 11 residues. The CDR3 here is CASSYYGELFF. CDR3 DNA sequence: TGTGCCAGTAGTTATTACGGGGAGCTGTTTTTT.